This T cell receptor (beta chain) derives from a study of blood T cells in healthy people across ages. V dropped 2 bases and J dropped 4; count of bases not matched to a gene: 4. Looked up from germline, CDR1 is SGHTA and CDR2 is FQGNSA. This CDR3 is built from 15 residues. Findings and caveats of the study: Naive T cell percentage strongly correlated with TCR beta diversity. Older age went with lower TCR beta diversity per million T cells, in a roughly linear way.

Combining a sample-barcoded 5' primer with a J-beta primer mix, a second PCR ran for about 6 to 12 cycles. TCRdb fed the 5' RACE reads into MiXCR, producing one record per CDR3 protein. The table includes 800,000 to 1,000,000 distinct CDR3 sequences, around 49% detected once. On this clonotype itself: The antigen remains unidentified.

This chain uses TRBV7-2 with TRBJ2-2; 7 bases fit TRBD2. Source material: blood. This sequence was found in a man aged 30 to 39 in good health. The DNA of the CDR3 is TGTGCCAGCAGCTTAATCGGGGGGAGCACCGGGGAGCTGTTTTTT. Translating it yields CASSLIGGSTGELFF.